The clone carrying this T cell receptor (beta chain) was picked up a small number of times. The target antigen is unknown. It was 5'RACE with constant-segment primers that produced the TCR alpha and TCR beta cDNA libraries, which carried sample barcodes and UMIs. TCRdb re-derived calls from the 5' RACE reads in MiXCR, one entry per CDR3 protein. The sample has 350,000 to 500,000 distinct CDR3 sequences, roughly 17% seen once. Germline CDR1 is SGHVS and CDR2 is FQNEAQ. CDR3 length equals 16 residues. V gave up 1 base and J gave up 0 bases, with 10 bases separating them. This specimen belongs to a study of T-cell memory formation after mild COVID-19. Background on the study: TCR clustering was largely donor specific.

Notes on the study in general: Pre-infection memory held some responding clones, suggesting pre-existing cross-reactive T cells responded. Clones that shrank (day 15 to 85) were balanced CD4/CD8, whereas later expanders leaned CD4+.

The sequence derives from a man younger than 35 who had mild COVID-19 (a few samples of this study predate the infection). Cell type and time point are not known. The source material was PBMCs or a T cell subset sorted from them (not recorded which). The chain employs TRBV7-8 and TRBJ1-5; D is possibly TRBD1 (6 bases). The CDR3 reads CASSLEGVISNQPQHF. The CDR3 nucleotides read TGTGCCAGCAGCTTAGAGGGGGTCATTAGCAATCAGCCCCAGCATTTT.